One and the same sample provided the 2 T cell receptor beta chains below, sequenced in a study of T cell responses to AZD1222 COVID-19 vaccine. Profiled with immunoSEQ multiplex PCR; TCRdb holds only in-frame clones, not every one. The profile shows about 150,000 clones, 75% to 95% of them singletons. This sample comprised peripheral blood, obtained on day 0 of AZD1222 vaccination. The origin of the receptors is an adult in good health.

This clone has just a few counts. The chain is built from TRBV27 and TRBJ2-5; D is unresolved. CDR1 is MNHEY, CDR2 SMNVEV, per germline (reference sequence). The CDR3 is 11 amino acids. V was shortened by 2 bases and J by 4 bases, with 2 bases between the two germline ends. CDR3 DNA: TGTGCCAGCAGTTTAGGAGAGACCCAGTACTTC. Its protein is CASSLGETQYF.

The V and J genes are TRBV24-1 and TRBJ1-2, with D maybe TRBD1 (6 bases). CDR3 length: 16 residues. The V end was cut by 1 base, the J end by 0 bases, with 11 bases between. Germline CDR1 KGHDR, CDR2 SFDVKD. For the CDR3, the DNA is TGTGCCACCAGTGATTTATTCGGGACAACTAACTATGGCTACACCTTC. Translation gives CATSDLFGTTNYGYTF.